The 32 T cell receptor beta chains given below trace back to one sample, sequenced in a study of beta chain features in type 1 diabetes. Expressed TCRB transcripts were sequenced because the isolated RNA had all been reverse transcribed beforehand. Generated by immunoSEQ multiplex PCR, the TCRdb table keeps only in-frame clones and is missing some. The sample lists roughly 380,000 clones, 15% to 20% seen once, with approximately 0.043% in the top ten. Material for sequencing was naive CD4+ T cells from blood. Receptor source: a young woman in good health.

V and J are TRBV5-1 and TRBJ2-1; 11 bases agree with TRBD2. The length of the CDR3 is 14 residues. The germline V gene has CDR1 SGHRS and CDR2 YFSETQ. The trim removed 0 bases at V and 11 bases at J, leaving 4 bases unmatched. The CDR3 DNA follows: TGCGCCAGCAGCTTGGTCCTAGCGGGAGGAAAGCAGTTCTTC. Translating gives CASSLVLAGGKQFF. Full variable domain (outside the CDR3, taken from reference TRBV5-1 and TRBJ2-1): KAGVTQTPRYLIKTRGQQVTLSCSPISGHRSVSWYQQTPGQGLQFLFEYFSETQRNKGNFPGRFSGRQFSNSRSEMNVSTLELGDSALYLCASSLVLAGGKQFFGPGTRLTVL.

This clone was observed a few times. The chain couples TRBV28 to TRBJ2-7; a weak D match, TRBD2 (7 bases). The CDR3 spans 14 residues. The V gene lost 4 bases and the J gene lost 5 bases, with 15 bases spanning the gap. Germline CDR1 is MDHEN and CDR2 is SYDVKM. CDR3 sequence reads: CASSSQGGTNEQYF. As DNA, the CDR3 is TGTGCCAGCAGTTCCCAGGGAGGGACAAACGAGCAGTACTTC.

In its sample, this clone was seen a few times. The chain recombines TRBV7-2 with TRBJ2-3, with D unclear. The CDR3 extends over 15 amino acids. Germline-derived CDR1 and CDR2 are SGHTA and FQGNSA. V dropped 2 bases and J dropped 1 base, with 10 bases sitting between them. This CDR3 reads CASSLNGLGTDTQYF. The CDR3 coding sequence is TGTGCCAGCAGCTTAAACGGTTTGGGCACAGATACGCAGTATTTT.

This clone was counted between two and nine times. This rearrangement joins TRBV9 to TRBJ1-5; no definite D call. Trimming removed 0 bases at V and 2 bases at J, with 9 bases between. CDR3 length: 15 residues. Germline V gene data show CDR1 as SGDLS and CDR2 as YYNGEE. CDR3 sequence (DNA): TGTGCCAGCAGCGTAGAGCCGCAGGGCAATCAGCCCCAGCATTTT. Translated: CASSVEPQGNQPQHF.

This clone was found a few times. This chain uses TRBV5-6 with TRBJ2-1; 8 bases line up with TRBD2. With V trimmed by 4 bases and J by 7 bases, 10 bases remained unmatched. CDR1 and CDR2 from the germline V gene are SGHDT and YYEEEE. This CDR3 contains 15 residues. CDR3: CASSKSGTSLNEQFF. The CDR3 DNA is TGTGCCAGCAGCAAATCCGGGACTAGTCTGAATGAGCAGTTCTTC.

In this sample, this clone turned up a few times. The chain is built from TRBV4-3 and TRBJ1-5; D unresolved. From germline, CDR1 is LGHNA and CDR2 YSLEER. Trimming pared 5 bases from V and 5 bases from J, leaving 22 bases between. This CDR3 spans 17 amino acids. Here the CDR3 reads CASSLARSGARDQPQHF. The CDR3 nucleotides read TGCGCCAGCAGCTTAGCAAGGAGCGGCGCCCGGGATCAGCCCCAGCATTTT.

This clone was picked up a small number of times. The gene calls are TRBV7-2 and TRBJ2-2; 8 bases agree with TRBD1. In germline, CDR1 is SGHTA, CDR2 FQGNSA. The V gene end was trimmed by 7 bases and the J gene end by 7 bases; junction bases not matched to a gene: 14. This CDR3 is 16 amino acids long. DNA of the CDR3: TGTGCCAGCACGGGGTGGGCAGGGGGCTTCTACGGGGAGCTGTTTTTT. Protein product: CASTGWAGGFYGELFF. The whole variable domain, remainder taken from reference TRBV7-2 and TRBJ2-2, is GAGVSQSPSNKVTEKGKDVELRCDPISGHTALYWYRQSLGQGLEFLIYFQGNSAPDKSGLPSDRFSAERTGGSVSTLTIQRTQQEDSAVYLCASTGWAGGFYGELFFGEGSRLTVL.

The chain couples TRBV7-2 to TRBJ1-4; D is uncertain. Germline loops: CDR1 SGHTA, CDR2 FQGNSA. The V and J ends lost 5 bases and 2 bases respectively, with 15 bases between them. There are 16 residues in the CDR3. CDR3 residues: CASSPFGVATNEKLFF. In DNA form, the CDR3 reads TGTGCCAGCAGCCCCTTCGGGGTGGCGACTAATGAAAAACTGTTTTTT.

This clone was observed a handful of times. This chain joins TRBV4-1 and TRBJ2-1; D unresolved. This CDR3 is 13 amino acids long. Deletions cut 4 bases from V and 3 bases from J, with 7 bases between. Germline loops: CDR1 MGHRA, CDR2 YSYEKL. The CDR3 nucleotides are TGCGCCAGCAGCCCCCCCCTCTACAATGAGCAGTTCTTC. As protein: CASSPPLYNEQFF.

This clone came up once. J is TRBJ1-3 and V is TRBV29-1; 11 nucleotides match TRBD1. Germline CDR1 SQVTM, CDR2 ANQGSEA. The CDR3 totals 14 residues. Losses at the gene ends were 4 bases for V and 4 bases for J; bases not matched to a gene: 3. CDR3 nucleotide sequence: TGCAGCGTTGCGGACAGGGGGCGAGGAAACACCATATATTTT. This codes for CSVADRGRGNTIYF.

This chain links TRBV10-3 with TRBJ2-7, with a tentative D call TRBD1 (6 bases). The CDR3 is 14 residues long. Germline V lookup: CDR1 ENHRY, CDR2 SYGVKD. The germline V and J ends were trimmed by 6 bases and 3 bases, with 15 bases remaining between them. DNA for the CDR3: TGTGCCATCAGAGGGTCCAAGGGGGACTACGAGCAGTACTTC. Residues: CAIRGSKGDYEQYF.

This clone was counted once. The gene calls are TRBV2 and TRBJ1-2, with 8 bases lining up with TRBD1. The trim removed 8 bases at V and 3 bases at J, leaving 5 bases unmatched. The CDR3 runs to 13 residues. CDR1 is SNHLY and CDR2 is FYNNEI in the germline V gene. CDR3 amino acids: CASRQGFDYGYTF. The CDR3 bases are TGTGCCAGCCGACAGGGGTTCGACTATGGCTACACCTTC.

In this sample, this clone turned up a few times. CDR3 in DNA: TGCGCCAGCAGCCCGGAGAGGAGGGGACTGGAGACCCAGTACTTC. It codes for CASSPERRGLETQYF. The gene calls are TRBV5-1 and TRBJ2-5; TRBD2 might be the D (6 bases). In germline, CDR1 is SGHRS, CDR2 YFSETQ. CDR3 length equals 15 residues. Trimming took off 4 bases at V and 5 bases at J, with 18 bases between the two ends.

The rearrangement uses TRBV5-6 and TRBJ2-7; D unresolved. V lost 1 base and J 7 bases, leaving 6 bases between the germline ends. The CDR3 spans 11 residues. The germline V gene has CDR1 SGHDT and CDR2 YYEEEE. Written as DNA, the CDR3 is TGTGCCAGCAGCTTGAGCCAAGAGCAGTACTTC. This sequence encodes CASSLSQEQYF.

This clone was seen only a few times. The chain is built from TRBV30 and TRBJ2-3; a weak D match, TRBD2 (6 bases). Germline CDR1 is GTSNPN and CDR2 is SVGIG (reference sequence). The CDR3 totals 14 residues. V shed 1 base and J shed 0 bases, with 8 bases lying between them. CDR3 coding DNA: TGTGCCTGGAGTGGGGACTCCAGCACAGATACGCAGTATTTT. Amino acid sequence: CAWSGDSSTDTQYF.

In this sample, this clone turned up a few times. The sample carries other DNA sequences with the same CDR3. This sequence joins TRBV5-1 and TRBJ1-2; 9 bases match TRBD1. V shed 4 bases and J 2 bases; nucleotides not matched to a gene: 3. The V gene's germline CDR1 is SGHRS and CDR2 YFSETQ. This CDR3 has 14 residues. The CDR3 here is CASSAGQGNYGYTF. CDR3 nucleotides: TGCGCCAGCAGCGCGGGACAGGGAAACTATGGCTACACCTTC.

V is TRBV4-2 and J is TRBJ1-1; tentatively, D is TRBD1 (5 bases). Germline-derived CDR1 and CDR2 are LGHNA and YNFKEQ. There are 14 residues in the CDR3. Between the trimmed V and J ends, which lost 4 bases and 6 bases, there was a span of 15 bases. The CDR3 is CASSPPGGRAEAFF. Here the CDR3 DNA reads TGTGCCAGCAGCCCCCCGGGGGGTAGGGCTGAAGCTTTCTTT.

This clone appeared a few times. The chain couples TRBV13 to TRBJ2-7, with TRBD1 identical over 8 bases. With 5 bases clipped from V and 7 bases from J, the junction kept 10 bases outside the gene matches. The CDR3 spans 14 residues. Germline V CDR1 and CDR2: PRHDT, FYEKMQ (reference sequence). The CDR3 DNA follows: TGTGCCAGCAGCCTCCGGGACAGGACGGCGGAGCAGTACTTC. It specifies CASSLRDRTAEQYF.

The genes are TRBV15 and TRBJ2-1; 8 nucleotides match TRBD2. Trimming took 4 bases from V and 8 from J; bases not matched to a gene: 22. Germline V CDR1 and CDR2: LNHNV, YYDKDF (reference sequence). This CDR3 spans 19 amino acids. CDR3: CATSKEMTMRGAPSYEQFF. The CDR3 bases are TGTGCCACCAGCAAAGAGATGACGATGCGGGGGGCCCCGAGTTATGAGCAGTTCTTC.

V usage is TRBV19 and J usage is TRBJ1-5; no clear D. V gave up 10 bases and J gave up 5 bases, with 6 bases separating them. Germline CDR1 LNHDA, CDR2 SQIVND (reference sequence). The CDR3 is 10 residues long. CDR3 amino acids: CAIQYQPQHF. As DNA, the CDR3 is TGTGCCATCCAGTATCAGCCCCAGCATTTT.

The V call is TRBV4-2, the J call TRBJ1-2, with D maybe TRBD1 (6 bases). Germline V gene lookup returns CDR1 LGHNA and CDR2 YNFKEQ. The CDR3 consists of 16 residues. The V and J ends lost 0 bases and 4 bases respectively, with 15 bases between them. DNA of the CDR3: TGTGCCAGCAGCCAAGAATTGTCGGACAGCGGCTATGGCTACACCTTC. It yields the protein CASSQELSDSGYGYTF.

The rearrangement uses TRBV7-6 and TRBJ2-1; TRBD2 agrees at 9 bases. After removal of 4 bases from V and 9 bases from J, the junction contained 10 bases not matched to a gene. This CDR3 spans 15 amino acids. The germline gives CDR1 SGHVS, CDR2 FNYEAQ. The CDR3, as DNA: TGTGCCAGCAGCTCAAGACTAGCGGAACGCACTGAGCAGTTCTTC. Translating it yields CASSSRLAERTEQFF.

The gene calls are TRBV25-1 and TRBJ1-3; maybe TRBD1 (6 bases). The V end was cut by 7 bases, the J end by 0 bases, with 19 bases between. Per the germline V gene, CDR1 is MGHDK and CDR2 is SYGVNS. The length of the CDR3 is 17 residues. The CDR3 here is CASTSWGQGGSGNTIYF. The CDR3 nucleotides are TGTGCCAGCACCTCCTGGGGGCAGGGTGGCTCTGGAAACACCATATATTTT.

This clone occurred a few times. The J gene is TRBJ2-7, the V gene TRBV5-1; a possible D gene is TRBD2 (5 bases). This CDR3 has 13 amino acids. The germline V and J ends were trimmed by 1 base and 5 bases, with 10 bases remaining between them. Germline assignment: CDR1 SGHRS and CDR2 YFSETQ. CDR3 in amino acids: CASSLRGSHEQYF. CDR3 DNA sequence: TGCGCCAGCAGCTTGCGGGGATCCCACGAGCAGTACTTC.

The CDR3 DNA is TGCAGTGCTGTACCTATCTACGAGCAGTACTTC. This encodes CSAVPIYEQYF. J is TRBJ2-7 and V is TRBV20-1; D is unclear. Germline CDR1 reads DFQATT; CDR2 reads SNEGSKA (reference sequence). V gave up 5 bases and J gave up 3 bases, with 8 bases separating them. The CDR3 spans 11 residues.

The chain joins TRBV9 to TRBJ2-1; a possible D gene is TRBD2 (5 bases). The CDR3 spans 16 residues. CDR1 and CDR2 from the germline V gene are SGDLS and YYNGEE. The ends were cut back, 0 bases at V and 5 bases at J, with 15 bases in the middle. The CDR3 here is CASSVAPGSPHNEQFF. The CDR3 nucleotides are TGTGCCAGCAGCGTAGCTCCGGGGAGTCCCCACAATGAGCAGTTCTTC.

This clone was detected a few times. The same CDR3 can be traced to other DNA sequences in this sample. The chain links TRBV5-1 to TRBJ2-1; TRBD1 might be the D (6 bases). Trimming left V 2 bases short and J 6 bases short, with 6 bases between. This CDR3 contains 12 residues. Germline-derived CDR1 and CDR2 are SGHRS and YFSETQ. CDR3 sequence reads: CASSLQGNEQFF. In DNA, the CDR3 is TGCGCCAGCAGCTTACAGGGCAATGAGCAGTTCTTC. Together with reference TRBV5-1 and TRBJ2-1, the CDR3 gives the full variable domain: KAGVTQTPRYLIKTRGQQVTLSCSPISGHRSVSWYQQTPGQGLQFLFEYFSETQRNKGNFPGRFSGRQFSNSRSEMNVSTLELGDSALYLCASSLQGNEQFFGPGTRLTVL.

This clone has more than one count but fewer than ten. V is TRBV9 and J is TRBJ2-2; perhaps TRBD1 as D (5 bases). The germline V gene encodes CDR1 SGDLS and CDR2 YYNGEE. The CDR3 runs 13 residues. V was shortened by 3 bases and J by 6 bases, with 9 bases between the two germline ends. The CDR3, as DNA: TGTGCCAGCAGCGCGACCAGGGCCGGGGAGCTGTTTTTT. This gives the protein CASSATRAGELFF.

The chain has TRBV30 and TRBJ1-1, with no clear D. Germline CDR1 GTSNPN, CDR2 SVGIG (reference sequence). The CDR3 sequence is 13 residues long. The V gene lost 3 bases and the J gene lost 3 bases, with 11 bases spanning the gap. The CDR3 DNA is TGTGCCTGGAGCTTCCTACGCTACACTGAAGCTTTCTTT. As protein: CAWSFLRYTEAFF.

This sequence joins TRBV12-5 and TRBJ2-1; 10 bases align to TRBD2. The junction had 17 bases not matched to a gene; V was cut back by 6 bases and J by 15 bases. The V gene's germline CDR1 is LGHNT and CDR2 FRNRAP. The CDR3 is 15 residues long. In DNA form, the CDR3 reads TGTGCTAGTGGCCATGGGGCTAGCGGGAGCCTCGGTCGGTTCTTC. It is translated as CASGHGASGSLGRFF.

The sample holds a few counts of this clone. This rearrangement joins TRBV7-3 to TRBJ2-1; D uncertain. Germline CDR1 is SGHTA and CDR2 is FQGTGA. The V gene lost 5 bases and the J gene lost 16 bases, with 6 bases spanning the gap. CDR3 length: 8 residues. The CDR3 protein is CASSPTFF. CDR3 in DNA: TGTGCCAGCAGCCCGACATTCTTC.

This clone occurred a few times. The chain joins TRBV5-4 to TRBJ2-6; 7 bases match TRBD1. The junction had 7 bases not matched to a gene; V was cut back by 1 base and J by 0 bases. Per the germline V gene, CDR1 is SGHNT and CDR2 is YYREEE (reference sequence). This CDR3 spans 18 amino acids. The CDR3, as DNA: TGTGCCAGCAGCTTGCCCCCGGGACAGAGCTCTGGGGCCAACGTCCTGACTTTC. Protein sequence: CASSLPPGQSSGANVLTF. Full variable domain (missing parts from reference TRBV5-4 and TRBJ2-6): ETGVTQSPTHLIKTRGQQVTLRCSSQSGHNTVSWYQQALGQGPQFIFQYYREEENGRGNFPPRFSGLQFPNYSSELNVNALELDDSALYLCASSLPPGQSSGANVLTFGAGSRLTVL.